The 2 T cell receptor beta chains given below trace back to one sample, sequenced in a study of Ad26.COV2.S vaccination and SARS-CoV-2 variants. Treatment meaning: around 19 received Ad26.COV2.S at low or high dose, single or two shots; several received placebo; per-sample allocation not given. Collection of samples fell on day 63 after the first vaccine or placebo injection. Repertoires were generated with immunoSEQ multiplex PCR, while TCRdb's copy carries only in-frame clones and drops some. The repertoire includes around 450,000 clones, about 91% of them detected once, and just over 2.5% sits in the top ten. Sample: peripheral blood, taken in a trial of Ad26.COV2.S vaccine versus placebo. These TCRs come from a person aged 18-65 years who received the Ad26.COV2.S COVID-19 vaccine or a placebo.

The chain recombines TRBV7-3 with TRBJ2-3, with D tentatively TRBD2 (5 bases). CDR1 is SGHTA, CDR2 FQGTGA, per germline. V lost 4 bases to trimming and J lost 4 bases, with 12 bases between them. The CDR3 consists of 14 residues. DNA for the CDR3: TGTGCCAGCAGCTCCCAAAGCGGTGCAGATACGCAGTATTTT. It encodes CASSSQSGADTQYF.

For this clone: In the same sample, other DNA sequences code for this CDR3. The gene calls are TRBV29-1 and TRBJ2-3; 7 bases map to TRBD2. V gave up 6 bases and J gave up 3 bases; unmatched junction bases: 0. The CDR3 has 11 amino acids. The germline V gene encodes CDR1 SQVTM and CDR2 ANQGSEA. DNA for the CDR3: TGCAGCGTGCGGGGGACAGATACGCAGTATTTT. It specifies CSVRGTDTQYF.